The clone carrying this T cell receptor beta chain has only one observation. What it recognizes is unknown. Healthy bone marrow donors made up the donor group. These data are taken from a study of cytomegalovirus exposure and HLA in healthy donors. The junction had 5 bases not matched to a gene; V was cut back by 1 base and J by 7 bases. In germline, CDR1 is SEHNR, CDR2 FQNEAQ (reference sequence). The CDR3 sequence is 15 residues long. Whole-study findings and limits: Researchers reported in a later analysis that a missense DCLRE1C variant was tied to TCR beta V- and J-gene trimming.

The PCR ran on 60 Vbeta and 13 Jbeta primers. Sequencing was performed with immunoSEQ multiplex PCR; in TCRdb, only in-frame clones are kept and a portion is missing. The sample consists of over 150,000 clones, around 79% of them appearing once. This chain uses TRBV7-9 with TRBJ1-2; 11 positions agree with TRBD1. The TCR sequence derives from a man under 40 in good health and CMV-seropositive. Sequences were obtained from PBMCs. CDR3 sequence (DNA): TGTGCCAGCAGCTTAGGCGGACAGGGGGCCTCTGGCTACACCTTC. Amino acids: CASSLGGQGASGYTF.